The clone carrying this T cell receptor (beta chain) was seen more than once but under ten times. The authors' processing: Cell counts per sample came from amplifying reference gene primers. TCRdb's copy holds only in-frame clones and misses some; the assay was immunoSEQ multiplex PCR. For V, J and clone size, that table is used; D and trimming come from the DNA. The data contain about 320,000 clones, over 70% of them singletons. CDR1 is KGHDR and CDR2 is SFDVKD in the germline V gene. This CDR3 spans 15 amino acids. V trimming: 3 bases; J trimming: 5 bases; junction bases outside the gene matches: 3. The data were obtained in a study of blood T cell repertoires in COVID-19. Overall study context: Sites in the United States, Italy and Spain provided acute and convalescent COVID-19 samples. Nucleic acid was either cDNA or gDNA, and it came from T cells, B-cell-depleted T cells, or PBMCs.

The clonotype was recovered from a woman in her forties or fifties with acute or convalescent COVID-19. This chain uses TRBV24-1 with TRBJ2-5; 12 bases fit TRBD2. Input material: peripheral blood. The CDR3 loop is CATSDNTSGGETQYF. CDR3 nucleotide sequence: TGTGCCACCAGTGATAACACTAGCGGGGGGGAGACCCAGTACTTC.